This is a list of T cell receptor beta chains from one sample in a study of CD8+CD57+ T cells in acquired aplastic anemia. One entry per CDR3 protein results from TCRdb running MiXCR on the reads. The table has roughly 250,000 distinct CDR3 sequences, 82% seen once; the top ten hold 35% to 50%. Material: sorted CD4+, CD8+, or CD8+CD57+ T cells (not recorded which) from PBMCs. The receptor source for this set is a human donor with aplastic anemia. Each CDR3 is given with its conserved first and last residue. Each record gives: clone size, D gene, J gene, V gene, CDR3 protein, CDR3 DNA. D genes are given only for firm matches. Size is omitted from some rows. Given values are once, few, many or a class for expanded clones.

-,-,TRBJ2-1,TRBV7-2,CASSLDWVEAFF,TGTGCCAGCAGCTTAGACTGGGTAGAAGCGTTCTTC
-,-,TRBJ1-2,TRBV2,CASSEHRDSYGYTF,TGTGCCAGCAGTGAACACAGGGATAGCTATGGCTACACCTTC
-,-,TRBJ1-5,TRBV12-3/TRBV12-4,CASSPLQADQPQHF,TGTGCCAGCAGTCCCCTGCAGGCGGATCAGCCCCAGCATTTT
-,-,TRBJ2-1,TRBV5-4,CASSSGTPGSLSF,TGTGCCAGCAGCTCAGGGACGCCGGGAAGTCTGTCCTTC
-,-,TRBJ2-5,TRBV7-7,CASNCATGAEYF,TGTGCCAGCAACTGTGCGACGGGGGCGGAGTACTTC
-,-,TRBJ1-2,TRBV11-3,CASSPIDGTDYDYTF,TGTGCCAGCAGCCCCATTGACGGGACCGACTATGACTACACCTTC
many,TRBD2,TRBJ2-1,TRBV4-3,CASSQGSGGGYNEQFF,TGCGCCAGCAGCCAAGGTAGCGGGGGGGGTTACAATGAGCAGTTCTTC
-,-,TRBJ2-2,TRBV9,CASSEYQSTSNELFF,TGTGCCAGCAGCGAATACCAGAGCACCTCCAATGAGCTGTTTTTT
-,TRBD1,TRBJ2-3,TRBV10-3,CAREQRTGGNSDTQYF,TGTGCCAGGGAACAACGGACAGGGGGGAATTCGGATACGCAGTATTTT
once,-,TRBJ1-2,TRBV29-1,CSDRIQTENYGYTF,TGCAGCGATCGAATCCAAACAGAAAACTATGGCTACACCTTC
many,-,TRBJ1-3,TRBV4-1,CASSQDRYGNTIYF,TGCGCCAGCAGCCAAGATCGGTACGGAAACACCATATATTTT
-,TRBD2,TRBJ2-3,TRBV9,CASSGLAGNTEDF,TGTGCCAGCAGCGGCTTAGCGGGTAACACCGAGGATTTT
-,-,TRBJ2-1,TRBV2,CASGDGGKDAQYF,TGTGCCAGCGGGGACGGCGGCAAGGATGCGCAGTATTTC
-,-,TRBJ2-2,TRBV2,CATTRGADTGELFF,TGTGCCACAACCCGGGGGGCAGACACCGGGGAGCTGTTTTTT
-,-,TRBJ1-1,TRBV7-8,CASSLDPDGNAHAFF,TGTGCCAGCAGCTTAGATCCAGACGGGAACGCCCATGCTTTCTTT
-,-,TRBJ2-5,TRBV10-3,CGISEEAGQETQYF,TGTGGCATCAGTGAGGAGGCAGGCCAAGAGACCCAGTACTTC
-,-,TRBJ2-3,TRBV2,CASSGHTAQYF,TGTGCCAGCAGTGGACACACTGCGCAGTATTTT
once,TRBD2,TRBJ2-3,TRBV19,CASTIAGGQPKQYF,TGTGCCAGCACCATAGCGGGGGGTCAGCCCAAGCAGTATTTT
-,TRBD2,TRBJ2-5,TRBV7-9,CASSQPMTSGRDETQYF,TGTGCCAGCAGCCAACCAATGACGAGCGGGAGGGATGAGACCCAGTACTTC
-,-,TRBJ2-7,TRBV5-1,CASRPPITGWDEQYF,TGTGCCAGCAGACCACCGATAACGGGGTGGGACGAGCAGTACTTC
-,-,TRBJ2-1,TRBV7-6,CASSTQGAQFF,TGTGCCAGCAGCACTCAGGGAGCGCAGTTCTTC
-,-,TRBJ1-5,TRBV9,CASSSAGGPQTQHF,TGTGCCAGCAGCTCAGCGGGGGGTCCCCAGACGCAGCATTTT
-,-,TRBJ1-5,TRBV7-9,CASSSSDTHYFHPF,TGTGCCAGCAGCTCCTCAGATACGCATTATTTTCACCCATTT
-,TRBD1,TRBJ1-4,TRBV11-1,CASSLAGGTGLNEKLFF,TGTGCCAGCAGCTTAGCGGGAGGGACAGGGCTTAATGAAAAACTGTTTTTT
-,TRBD1,TRBJ2-3,TRBV10-3,CAISEGQGGTDTQYF,TGTGCCATCAGTGAGGGACAGGGGGGCACAGATACGCAGTATTTT
-,-,TRBJ1-6,TRBV2,CASSEQGRNSPLHF,TGTGCCAGCAGTGAACAGGGAAGGAATTCACCCCTCCACTTT
-,-,TRBJ2-3,TRBV7-8,CASSLGGERKETYYF,TGTGCCAGCAGCTTAGGGGGAGAGCGCAAAGAGACGTATTATTTT
-,-,TRBJ2-3,TRBV5-6,CASSVARVTDTQYF,TGTGCCAGCAGCGTGGCTAGGGTCACAGATACGCAGTATTTT
once,TRBD2,TRBJ2-2,TRBV11-2,CASSLTSGGTRTGELFF,TGTGCCAGCAGCTTGACTAGCGGGGGCACCAGAACCGGGGAGCTGTTTTTT
-,-,TRBJ2-3,TRBV7-8,CASSLRGAAKQYF,TGTGCCAGCAGCTTAAGGGGGGCCGCTAAGCAGTATTTT
-,-,TRBJ1-5,TRBV7-3,CASSDAYSNHPQHF,TGTGCCAGCAGTGATGCTTATAGCAATCACCCGCAGCACTTT
few,TRBD1,TRBJ1-1,TRBV7-2,CASSSGTGYGYTFFF,TGTGCCAGCAGCTCCGGGACAGGGTATGGCTACACCTTCTTCTTT
-,-,TRBJ2-3,TRBV11-2,CASSGRRSADTQYF,TGTGCCAGCAGCGGTCGGAGAAGCGCCGATACGCAGTATTTT
-,-,TRBJ2-5,TRBV7-9,CAGQGHRRTGYF,TGTGCCGGCCAGGGGCATAGGAGGACCGGGTACTTC
-,-,TRBJ1-2,TRBV7-3,CASSYSAEAKGSYTF,TGTGCCAGCAGCTACTCAGCAGAGGCGAAGGGAAGCTACACCTTC
once,-,TRBJ2-3,TRBV7-9,CASSWADGQVFEHF,TGTGCCAGCTCCTGGGCGGATGGGCAGGTCTTCGAGCATTTT
-,-,TRBJ2-5,TRBV5-1,CASSPAEATETQYF,TGCGCCAGCAGCCCCGCCGAAGCAACAGAGACCCAGTACTTC
-,TRBD2,TRBJ2-3,TRBV9,CASGGAGNIHYFYF,TGTGCCAGCGGAGGAGCGGGGAACATTCATTACTTCTATTTT
-,TRBD2,TRBJ2-5,TRBV7-3,CASSLTKRGDYNDF,TGTGCCAGCAGCTTAACGAAGCGGGGGGACTACAATGACTTC
-,-,TRBJ2-2,TRBV11-2,CASSPPTRFSGELFF,TGTGCCAGCAGCCCGCCGACCCGATTTTCCGGGGAGCTGTTTTTT
-,TRBD1,TRBJ1-1,TRBV20-1,CSARERPSGGNTEAFF,TGCAGTGCTAGGGAGCGTCCTTCAGGGGGGAACACTGAAGCTTTCTTT
-,-,TRBJ1-1,TRBV19,CASSLALTANTEHFF,TGTGCCAGTAGCTTAGCTCTGACAGCGAACACTGAACATTTCTTC
-,-,TRBJ1-1,TRBV9,CASSVAQANTEAFF,TGTGCCAGCAGCGTAGCACAGGCTAACACTGAAGCTTTCTTT
-,-,TRBJ1-4,TRBV7-8,CASSLPVFRGIHEKLFF,TGTGCCAGCAGCTTACCGGTTTTTAGGGGAATACACGAAAAACTGTTTTTT
-,-,TRBJ2-5,TRBV5-6,CASSLGGGRKTQYF,TGTGCCAGCAGCCTAGGGGGGGGGAGAAAGACCCAGTACTTC
-,-,TRBJ2-7,TRBV15,CASSVRAGGYEQCF,TGTGCCAGCAGCGTACGGGCAGGAGGCTACGAGCAGTGCTTC